This note documents a single TCR beta chain sequence. TCRdb re-called the 5' RACE reads, yielding one record per CDR3 amino acid sequence without DNA. Its listing shows 500,000 to 700,000 distinct CDR3 sequences. CDR1 and CDR2 from the germline V gene are MNHNS and SASEGT. This CDR3 has 15 residues. The sample is drawn from a study of T cells expressing NK-cell markers. The V gene is TRBV6-1, the J gene TRBJ1-6; without DNA, the TCRdb call of TRBD1 cannot be checked. This receptor was taken from a man younger than 35 in good health. The sequenced sample was blood T cells: a sorted CD56 or NKG2C T cell subset, CD4+ or CD8+ T cells, or bulk PBMC T cells (not recorded which). CDR3 protein: CASLQARGGNSPLHF.